Following are 27 T cell receptor beta chains from one sample sequenced in a study of preoperative IRX-2 immunotherapy in early breast cancer. Indicated treatment: preoperative locoregional IRX-2 cytokine immunotherapy. Using immunoSEQ multiplex PCR, the repertoire was profiled, and TCRdb retains in-frame clones only, with some absent. The table includes about 32,000 clones, roughly 87% detected once. Sample: lymph node tissue, taken from a patient treated with IRX-2 immunotherapy. The receptors were sampled from a human donor with breast cancer.

V and J are TRBV30 and TRBJ1-6; D unresolved. V gave up 2 bases and J gave up 5 bases, with 7 bases separating them. The CDR3 totals 13 residues. Germline CDR1 GTSNPN, CDR2 SVGIG (reference sequence). The CDR3 is CAWSTFDNSPLHF. The CDR3 bases are TGTGCCTGGAGTACCTTCGATAATTCACCCCTCCACTTT.

V is TRBV6-8 and J is TRBJ1-4; D uncertain. This CDR3 spans 15 amino acids. The germline CDR1 and CDR2 sequences are MNHGY and SAAAGT. V was trimmed by 0 bases and J by 3 bases, leaving 8 bases between them. The CDR3 protein is CASSYSGLANEKLFF. Here the CDR3 DNA reads TGTGCCAGCAGTTACTCCGGACTGGCTAATGAAAAACTGTTTTTT.

The chain couples TRBV19 to TRBJ1-1, with 8 bases lining up with TRBD1. The CDR3 totals 14 residues. Germline CDR1 is LNHDA and CDR2 is SQIVND (reference sequence). Trimming took 11 bases from V and 4 from J; bases not matched to a gene: 12. The CDR3 spells CASRAQGAVTEAFF. Here the CDR3 DNA reads TGTGCCTCCCGGGCGCAGGGGGCGGTCACTGAAGCTTTCTTT. Full variable domain (remainder filled in from reference TRBV19 and TRBJ1-1): DGGITQSPKYLFRKEGQNVTLSCEQNLNHDAMYWYRQDPGQGLRLIYYSQIVNDFQKGDIAEGYSVSREKKESFPLTVTSAQKNPTAFYLCASRAQGAVTEAFFGQGTRLTVV.

The chain uses TRBV28 and TRBJ2-5; 10 positions agree with TRBD2. Germline CDR1 is MDHEN and CDR2 is SYDVKM. The V and J ends lost 6 bases and 3 bases, in that order; junction bases with no gene match: 1. The CDR3 spans 13 residues. The CDR3, as DNA: TGTGCCAGCAGGCTAGCGGGAGAAGAGACCCAGTACTTC. Amino acid sequence: CASRLAGEETQYF.

This rearrangement joins TRBV7-7 to TRBJ1-5, with D perhaps TRBD1 (5 bases). The V end was cut by 2 bases, the J end by 2 bases, with 13 bases between. The CDR3 loop spans 16 amino acids. CDR1 and CDR2 (germline): SSHAT, FNYEAQ (reference sequence). CDR3 nucleotides: TGTGCCAGCAGCTTAAGGAGGGGTGGTGGCAATCAGCCCCAGCATTTT. This sequence encodes CASSLRRGGGNQPQHF.

This clone was counted between two and nine times. This sequence joins TRBV28 and TRBJ1-2; weak D call: TRBD1 (6 bases). Germline V gives CDR1 MDHEN, CDR2 SYDVKM. The CDR3 runs to 14 residues. Trimming removed 3 bases at V and 5 bases at J, with 13 bases between. CDR3 coding DNA: TGTGCCAGCAGTTTTCTCACAACAGGGTATGGCTACACCTTC. It codes for CASSFLTTGYGYTF.

The chain employs TRBV6-8 and TRBJ1-5; 8 nucleotides match TRBD1. This CDR3 has 16 residues. Germline CDR1 and CDR2: MNHGY and SAAAGT. J was trimmed by 5 bases and V by 5 bases; bases with no gene match: 11. The CDR3 bases are TGTGCCAGCAGTACGGGCGACACAGGGGGGGATCAGCCCCAGCATTTT. This translates into CASSTGDTGGDQPQHF.

A note on this clone: One end of the junction varies from germline; a read error may be responsible. The chain combines TRBV28 with TRBJ1-2, with D perhaps matching TRBD1 (6 bases). This CDR3 has 12 amino acids. CDR1 MDHEN and CDR2 SYDVKM come from the germline V gene. The CDR3 DNA follows: TGTGCCAGCAGTCCCCACAGGGTTCACTATGACTTT. Translating it yields CASSPHRVHYDF.

The gene calls are TRBV7-2 and TRBJ1-4; weak D call: TRBD1 (6 bases). The CDR3 length is 14 residues. From germline, CDR1 is SGHTA and CDR2 FQGNSA. V lost 4 bases, J lost 6 bases, and 12 bases lay in between. CDR3 DNA: TGTGCCAGCAGCTCCAAGAGGACAGATGAAAAACTGTTTTTT. It translates to CASSSKRTDEKLFF.

This sequence joins TRBV5-1 and TRBJ1-1; tentative D call: TRBD1 (5 bases). V was cut by 0 bases and J by 0 bases, with 6 bases left in between. This CDR3 is built from 14 residues. CDR1 SGHRS and CDR2 YFSETQ come from the germline V gene. Here the CDR3 reads CASSLATVNTEAFF. In nucleotides, the CDR3 is TGCGCCAGCAGCTTGGCGACAGTGAACACTGAAGCTTTCTTT. Complete variable domain (other parts from reference TRBV5-1 and TRBJ1-1): KAGVTQTPRYLIKTRGQQVTLSCSPISGHRSVSWYQQTPGQGLQFLFEYFSETQRNKGNFPGRFSGRQFSNSRSEMNVSTLELGDSALYLCASSLATVNTEAFFGQGTRLTVV.

CDR3 sequence: CASSSGDVYQPQHF. DNA of the CDR3: TGTGCCAGCAGTTCTGGGGACGTGTATCAGCCCCAGCATTTT. This chain links TRBV27 with TRBJ1-5, with D perhaps TRBD1 (5 bases). CDR1 and CDR2 (germline): MNHEY, SMNVEV (reference sequence). The ends were cut back, 4 bases at V and 5 bases at J, with 12 bases in the middle. The CDR3 consists of 14 residues.

The chain couples TRBV11-3 to TRBJ2-7; maybe TRBD2 (6 bases). The germline V and J ends were trimmed by 8 bases and 0 bases, with 14 bases remaining between them. Germline assignment: CDR1 SGHNT and CDR2 YENEEA. The CDR3 has 14 amino acids. The CDR3 reads CASSEGPSSYEQYF. The CDR3 DNA follows: TGTGCCAGCTCGGAGGGACCTAGCTCCTACGAGCAGTACTTC.

The chain employs TRBV19 and TRBJ1-2, with D possibly TRBD1 on 6 matching bases. CDR1 LNHDA and CDR2 SQIVND come from the germline V gene (reference sequence). Trimming shortened V by 7 bases and J by 5 bases, and 14 bases separated the two germline ends. This CDR3 region has 13 residues. The CDR3 coding sequence is TGTGCCAGTAATCGGGGGGACACTTATGGCTACACCTTC. The encoded protein is CASNRGDTYGYTF.

This chain uses TRBV5-1 with TRBJ2-1; TRBD2 is a possible D gene (5 bases). CDR3 length: 15 amino acids. Germline lookup yields CDR1 SGHRS and CDR2 YFSETQ. V dropped 0 bases and J dropped 3 bases, with 10 bases sitting between them. The chain's CDR3 is CASSLAADLYNEQFF. As DNA, the CDR3 is TGCGCCAGCAGCTTGGCAGCGGACCTCTACAATGAGCAGTTCTTC. Combining the CDR3 with reference TRBV5-1 and TRBJ2-1 gives the whole variable domain KAGVTQTPRYLIKTRGQQVTLSCSPISGHRSVSWYQQTPGQGLQFLFEYFSETQRNKGNFPGRFSGRQFSNSRSEMNVSTLELGDSALYLCASSLAADLYNEQFFGPGTRLTVL.

In DNA form, the CDR3 reads TGTGCCAGCTCACCTGGGACAGGTGTTGTATATGGCTACACCTTC. Translation gives CASSPGTGVVYGYTF. The chain has TRBV18 and TRBJ1-2, with 8 bases lining up with TRBD1. V shed 3 bases and J 5 bases; nucleotides not matched to a gene: 8. Germline V CDR1 and CDR2: KGHSH, LQKENI. The CDR3 totals 15 residues.

V gene TRBV6-7 combines with J gene TRBJ1-4; D is perhaps TRBD1 (5 bases). TRBV6-7 carries the ORF label, with uncertain function. Trimming stripped 6 bases from V and 0 bases from J, with 14 bases between. The CDR3 loop spans 16 amino acids. DNA of the CDR3: TGTGCCAGCAGGACACTCAGGACAACAACTAATGAAAAACTGTTTTTT. It translates to CASRTLRTTTNEKLFF.

The J gene is TRBJ2-7, the V gene TRBV7-7; 12 bases are shared with TRBD1. Looked up from germline, CDR1 is SSHAT and CDR2 is FNYEAQ (reference sequence). This CDR3 comprises 17 residues. V dropped 5 bases and J dropped 0; count of bases not matched to a gene: 8. The CDR3, as DNA: TGTGCCAGCAGCGACGGGACAGGGGGCCTTAGCTCCTACGAGCAGTACTTC. Translating gives CASSDGTGGLSSYEQYF.

J is TRBJ1-4 and V is TRBV5-1, with D maybe TRBD1 (5 bases). Per the germline V gene, CDR1 is SGHRS and CDR2 is YFSETQ. The V end was cut by 4 bases, the J end by 8 bases, with 15 bases between. CDR3 size: 14 residues. The CDR3 protein is CASSTRDRAEKLFF. CDR3 DNA sequence: TGCGCCAGCAGCACCCGGGACCGGGCGGAAAAACTGTTTTTT.

J is TRBJ1-2 and V is TRBV18; D is perhaps TRBD1 (5 bases). CDR1 KGHSH and CDR2 LQKENI come from the germline V gene. V was clipped by 2 bases and J by 3 bases, with 13 bases between them. The CDR3 is 15 amino acids. CDR3 sequence (DNA): TGTGCCAGCTCACCATTTGGGAGGGACGACTATGGCTACACCTTC. Protein product: CASSPFGRDDYGYTF.

This rearrangement joins TRBV18 to TRBJ2-5; D is ambiguous. Trimming removed 3 bases at V and 2 bases at J, with 13 bases between. The CDR3 consists of 15 residues. Per the germline V gene, CDR1 is KGHSH and CDR2 is LQKENI. The CDR3 nucleotides are TGTGCCAGCTCACCTAGCTCGGCACCACAAGAGACCCAGTACTTC. Its translation is CASSPSSAPQETQYF.

This clone has just a few counts. The V call is TRBV29-1, the J call TRBJ1-1; D is unresolved. Germline V gene data show CDR1 as SQVTM and CDR2 as ANQGSEA. The CDR3 covers 13 residues. The V end was cut by 7 bases, the J end by 4 bases, with 16 bases between. The CDR3 coding sequence is TGCAGCGGACGACGGGATTTAAGCACTGAAGCTTTCTTT. Encoded protein: CSGRRDLSTEAFF.

This chain uses TRBV28 with TRBJ1-2, with 8 bases aligning to TRBD1. There are 14 residues in the CDR3. The germline V gene encodes CDR1 MDHEN and CDR2 SYDVKM. J gave up 4 bases and V 2 bases, and 3 bases lay outside the gene matches. The CDR3 reads CASSLTGGRYGYTF. CDR3 coding DNA: TGTGCCAGCAGTTTAACAGGGGGTCGCTATGGCTACACCTTC.

In this sample, this clone turned up a few times. The V and J genes are TRBV19 and TRBJ1-1; possibly TRBD1 for D (6 bases). From germline, CDR1 is LNHDA and CDR2 SQIVND (reference sequence). V was pared by 10 bases and J by 1 base, with 13 bases between. The CDR3 consists of 13 residues. The DNA for the CDR3 is TGTGCCACCCGGACAGAAGCGAACACTGAAGCTTTCTTT. It translates to CATRTEANTEAFF.

The rearrangement joins TRBV14 to TRBJ1-2, with D unclear. Looked up from germline, CDR1 is SGHDN and CDR2 is FVKESK. The CDR3 runs 12 residues. V lost 1 base and J 10 bases, leaving 10 bases between the germline ends. The CDR3 reads CASSQVLQNYTF. The CDR3 DNA sequence: TGTGCCAGCAGCCAAGTTTTGCAGAACTACACCTTC.

The chain joins TRBV29-1 to TRBJ2-1, with 9 bases lining up with TRBD2. The CDR3 is made up of 15 amino acids. Germline V lookup: CDR1 SQVTM, CDR2 ANQGSEA. V gave up 3 bases and J gave up 6 bases; unmatched junction bases: 9. CDR3 coding DNA: TGCAGCGTTGACCGAGGTAGCGGGGGCGGCAATGAGCAGTTCTTC. It encodes CSVDRGSGGGNEQFF.

With respect to this clone: A read error may produce the germline difference seen at one junction end. The chain links TRBV6-8 to TRBJ2-7, with a tentative D call TRBD1 (5 bases). Germline assignment: CDR1 MNHGY and CDR2 SAAAGT. CDR3 size: 13 residues. The CDR3 DNA reads as TGTGCCATCAGTTTTATAAGGGGTGGCGAGCAGTACTTC. Protein: CAISFIRGGEQYF.

The CDR3 nucleotides are TGTGCCAGCTCACCACTTGCAACTAATGAAAAACTGTTTTTT. It specifies CASSPLATNEKLFF. This chain joins TRBV18 and TRBJ1-4; D is uncertain. This CDR3 spans 14 amino acids. Germline V lookup: CDR1 KGHSH, CDR2 LQKENI. The ends were cut back, 1 base at V and 0 bases at J, with 3 bases in the middle.